This T cell receptor beta chain appears in the sequencing data of a study of T cells expressing NK-cell markers. Study-level background: Seven of the eight sequenced donors were HCMV-seropositive; one was seronegative. The study, taken as a whole, reports: Among CD8+ T cells from 5 to 7 donors, dominant NKG2C+ clonotypes accounted for roughly 1.0-8%.

Generation of TCR beta cDNA was performed by 5'RACE template switching incorporating UMIs. TCRdb re-called the 5' RACE reads, yielding one record per CDR3 amino acid sequence without DNA. The table for this sample gives 3,000 to 3,500 distinct CDR3 sequences. In regard to this clonotype: Its specificity is not known.

The V gene's germline CDR1 is SEHNR and CDR2 FQNEAQ (reference sequence). This CDR3 is 13 amino acids long. The source of this sequence is a man aged 18-69 years in good health. What was sequenced was blood T cells: a sorted CD56 or NKG2C T cell subset, CD4+ or CD8+ T cells, or bulk PBMC T cells (not recorded which). V gene TRBV7-9 combines with J gene TRBJ2-5; TCRdb picks TRBD2, but there is no DNA to check that call. The CDR3 region is CASSPVGRETQYF.